The next 23 T cell receptor beta chains were all read from a single sample in a study of Tregs in tolerant kidney transplant recipients (dated by TCRdb to between 2018 and 2021). These receptors lack a known antigen. Library preparation was by the immunoSEQ multiplex PCR assay. TCRdb re-hosts the immuneACCESS table, in-frame sequences only. Its copies lack some clones; in the studies checked, an unresolved V gene accounts for under half of them, and the cause for the rest is not known. The sample data list more than 25,000 clones, and approximately 83% of these were observed just once. The top ten constitute 2% to 2.5% of the sample. Specimen: Tregs from blood cultured with allogeneic cells. Receptors originate from a human donor in good health.

The V and J genes are TRBV18 and TRBJ2-3; D may be TRBD2 (6 bases). The CDR3 runs 13 residues. V was trimmed by 3 bases and J by 5 bases, leaving 9 bases between them. Germline V gene sequence: CDR1 KGHSH, CDR2 LQKENI. The CDR3 region has the DNA TGTGCCAGCTCACCGGGTAGCGGAGATACGCAGTATTTT. It yields the protein CASSPGSGDTQYF.

The chain recombines TRBV18 with TRBJ1-1; D call uncertain. Between the trimmed V and J ends, which lost 6 bases and 4 bases, there was a span of 12 bases. This CDR3 spans 13 amino acids. Germline CDR1 KGHSH, CDR2 LQKENI. The CDR3 region is CASSQDFGTEAFF. In nucleotides, the CDR3 is TGTGCCAGCTCGCAGGATTTCGGCACTGAAGCTTTCTTT.

V usage is TRBV11-2 and J usage is TRBJ1-1; a possible D gene is TRBD1 (5 bases). CDR3 length equals 19 residues. Germline CDR1 SGHAT, CDR2 FQNNGV. Trimming left V 5 bases short and J 3 bases short, with 28 bases between. CDR3 bases: TGTGCCAGCAGCCCCGGGAAAGGGTTGGTCCTAAGGGGTGACACTGAAGCTTTCTTT. Amino acids: CASSPGKGLVLRGDTEAFF.

J is TRBJ2-2 and V is TRBV6-5, with unresolved D. V was clipped by 2 bases and J by 9 bases, with 4 bases between them. The CDR3 totals 11 residues. In germline, CDR1 is MNHEY, CDR2 SVGAGI. The CDR3 DNA sequence: TGTGCCAGCAGTTACCCCCGGGAGCTGTTTTTT. As protein: CASSYPRELFF.

This rearrangement joins TRBV19 to TRBJ1-5, with TRBD1 as a possible D gene (6 bases). The CDR3 covers 15 residues. V was trimmed by 6 bases and J by 7 bases, leaving 19 bases between them. The germline CDR1 and CDR2 sequences are LNHDA and SQIVND (reference sequence). The CDR3 sequence is CASSRRGLMGQPQHF. CDR3 bases: TGTGCCAGTAGCCGCAGGGGCCTGATGGGGCAGCCCCAGCATTTT.

The chain is built from TRBV5-1 and TRBJ1-1, with D possibly matching TRBD1 (5 bases). The germline CDR1 and CDR2 sequences are SGHRS and YFSETQ. CDR3 size: 12 residues. V lost 2 bases to trimming and J lost 8 bases, with 10 bases between them. The CDR3 coding sequence is TGCGCCAGCAGCTTTCTAGGGACCGAAGCTTTCTTT. Translated, it gives CASSFLGTEAFF. The whole variable domain, remainder taken from reference TRBV5-1 and TRBJ1-1, is KAGVTQTPRYLIKTRGQQVTLSCSPISGHRSVSWYQQTPGQGLQFLFEYFSETQRNKGNFPGRFSGRQFSNSRSEMNVSTLELGDSALYLCASSFLGTEAFFGQGTRLTVV.

The genes are TRBV18 and TRBJ2-2; the D gene is possibly TRBD1 (6 bases). In germline, CDR1 is KGHSH, CDR2 LQKENI. The CDR3 has 21 amino acids. V gave up 6 bases and J gave up 5 bases, with 34 bases separating them. CDR3 region: CASSIKSHIRGTGVVTGELFF. The CDR3 nucleotides are TGTGCCAGCTCGATCAAAAGCCACATCAGGGGAACTGGCGTAGTGACCGGGGAGCTGTTTTTT.

The chain is built from TRBV15 and TRBJ1-6, with TRBD1 as a possible D gene (5 bases). This CDR3 is 16 amino acids long. Trimming took 5 bases from V and 11 from J, leaving 22 bases between them. Looked up from germline, CDR1 is LNHNV and CDR2 is YYDKDF (reference sequence). The CDR3 here is CATSGGSGVNAPPLHF. Written as DNA, the CDR3 is TGTGCCACCAGCGGGGGGTCCGGGGTTAACGCCCCACCCCTCCACTTT.

This sequence joins TRBV7-3 and TRBJ1-1; unclear D gene. The V gene's germline CDR1 is SGHTA and CDR2 FQGTGA. The CDR3 sequence is 16 residues long. V was clipped by 0 bases and J by 4 bases, with 15 bases between them. Here the CDR3 reads CASSLTVAGIGTEAFF. Written as DNA, the CDR3 is TGTGCCAGCAGCTTAACAGTGGCGGGGATCGGCACTGAAGCTTTCTTT.

This clone was picked up one time. This chain uses TRBV4-2 with TRBJ2-7, with D unclear. Germline V gene sequence: CDR1 LGHNA, CDR2 YNFKEQ. The CDR3 is 13 residues long. The ends were cut back, 0 bases at V and 6 bases at J, with 9 bases in the middle. The DNA for the CDR3 is TGTGCCAGCAGCCAAGATCGGCTTCTCGAGCAGTACTTC. Protein product: CASSQDRLLEQYF.

The V and J genes are TRBV15 and TRBJ2-1; D is unclear. This CDR3 is built from 14 residues. Between the trimmed V and J ends, which lost 1 base and 7 bases, there was a span of 11 bases. The V gene's germline CDR1 is LNHNV and CDR2 YYDKDF (reference sequence). The CDR3 DNA sequence: TGTGCCACCAGCAGAGTCGGGCCTAGGAATGAGCAGTTCTTC. Protein product: CATSRVGPRNEQFF.

The chain couples TRBV6-1 to TRBJ1-2; D unclear. Looked up from germline, CDR1 is MNHNS and CDR2 is SASEGT. The CDR3 is made up of 13 amino acids. Trimming stripped 5 bases from V and 5 bases from J, with 12 bases between. CDR3 in amino acids: CASSLQIQYGYTF. The DNA of the CDR3 is TGTGCCAGCAGTTTACAGATCCAATATGGCTACACCTTC.

The chain joins TRBV7-2 to TRBJ2-1; weak D call: TRBD2 (5 bases). Trimming cost V 1 base and J 6 bases, with 19 bases left between them. Germline V lookup: CDR1 SGHTA, CDR2 FQGNSA. CDR3 length: 17 residues. The CDR3: CASSLVLGIRAGNEQFF. Written as DNA, the CDR3 is TGTGCCAGCAGCTTAGTTTTGGGGATAAGGGCGGGCAATGAGCAGTTCTTC.

This clone was recorded only once. The chain carries TRBV30 and TRBJ2-6; 13 bases fit TRBD2. The germline CDR1 and CDR2 sequences are GTSNPN and SVGIG (reference sequence). The CDR3 spans 21 residues. V shed 0 bases and J 1 base; nucleotides not matched to a gene: 12. The CDR3 DNA follows: TGTGCCTGGAGTGTAGTGGGACTAGCGGGAACCCGGAGGTCTGGGGCCAACGTCCTGACTTTC. It translates to CAWSVVGLAGTRRSGANVLTF.

The chain is built from TRBV5-1 and TRBJ2-2; a weak D match, TRBD1 (6 bases). Trimming cost V 5 bases and J 0 bases, with 17 bases left between them. The CDR3 is 17 residues long. Germline loops: CDR1 SGHRS, CDR2 YFSETQ. The CDR3 spells CASRMGAGTPNTGELFF. The CDR3, as DNA: TGCGCCAGCAGGATGGGGGCCGGAACCCCGAACACCGGGGAGCTGTTTTTT.

The V call is TRBV7-3, the J call TRBJ1-2; D not resolved. Germline V gene sequence: CDR1 SGHTA, CDR2 FQGTGA. The length of the CDR3 is 13 residues. The ends were cut back, 4 bases at V and 8 bases at J, with 14 bases in the middle. Written as DNA, the CDR3 is TGTGCCAGCAGCTCTGGATCCGGCGGGGGCTACACCTTC. Translating it yields CASSSGSGGGYTF.

This chain joins TRBV7-2 and TRBJ2-7, with no clear D. Germline V gene data show CDR1 as SGHTA and CDR2 as FQGNSA. The CDR3 sequence is 15 residues long. The V end was cut by 2 bases, the J end by 2 bases, with 13 bases between. The CDR3 loop reads CASSLYGNAPYEQYF. CDR3 DNA sequence: TGTGCCAGCAGCTTATATGGGAACGCGCCCTACGAGCAGTACTTC.

The chain is built from TRBV18 and TRBJ1-2; D not resolved. CDR3 length equals 14 residues. Germline V gene sequence: CDR1 KGHSH, CDR2 LQKENI. The germline V and J ends were trimmed by 2 bases and 7 bases, with 14 bases remaining between them. The CDR3 bases are TGTGCCAGCTCACCAAGTCCAACGGGAGCTGGCTACACCTTC. As protein: CASSPSPTGAGYTF.

This clone was seen a single time. The chain couples TRBV2 to TRBJ1-2, with D possibly TRBD1 on 6 matching bases. The CDR3 loop spans 11 amino acids. The germline gives CDR1 SNHLY, CDR2 FYNNEI. Trimming took off 6 bases at V and 9 bases at J, with 11 bases between the two ends. CDR3 region: CASRTGWRYTF. The CDR3 coding sequence is TGTGCCAGCAGAACAGGGTGGCGCTACACCTTC. The entire variable domain, with the rest obtained from reference TRBV2 and TRBJ1-2, is as follows: EPEVTQTPSHQVTQMGQEVILRCVPISNHLYFYWYRQILGQKVEFLVSFYNNEISEKSEIFDDQFSVERPDGSNFTLKIRSTKLEDSAMYFCASRTGWRYTFGSGTRLTVV.

This chain joins TRBV6-1 and TRBJ2-4; TRBD2 matches at 8 bases. Per germline, CDR1 MNHNS and CDR2 SASEGT. This CDR3 is 15 amino acids long. J gave up 8 bases and V 10 bases, and 16 bases lay outside the gene matches. The CDR3: CATKKGPLGRDIQYF. Written as DNA, the CDR3 is TGTGCCACCAAAAAAGGACCTCTCGGGAGGGACATTCAGTACTTC.

The chain has TRBV5-1 and TRBJ2-1; possibly TRBD2 for D (6 bases). Germline CDR1 and CDR2: SGHRS and YFSETQ. The length of the CDR3 is 14 residues. The germline V and J ends were trimmed by 1 base and 5 bases, with 10 bases remaining between them. CDR3 bases: TGCGCCAGCAGCTTGCAACGGGAGCACAATGAGCAGTTCTTC. Residues: CASSLQREHNEQFF.

The V call is TRBV4-3, the J call TRBJ2-3, with a weak D call TRBD2 (6 bases). The CDR3 contains 15 residues. CDR1 and CDR2 from the germline V gene are LGHNA and YSLEER. Trimming left V 3 bases short and J 2 bases short, with 12 bases between. CDR3 protein: CASSQGTSLTDTQYF. The CDR3 DNA follows: TGCGCCAGCAGCCAGGGGACTTCCCTCACAGATACGCAGTATTTT.

The chain carries TRBV5-1 and TRBJ2-2; D is perhaps TRBD1 (5 bases). CDR1 is SGHRS and CDR2 is YFSETQ in the germline V gene. The ends were cut back, 4 bases at V and 0 bases at J, with 10 bases in the middle. This CDR3 has 15 amino acids. CDR3 nucleotide sequence: TGCGCCAGCAGCCAGTTACAGGCGAACACCGGGGAGCTGTTTTTT. It is translated as CASSQLQANTGELFF.